These 30 T cell receptor beta chains were sequenced from one sample in a study of CD8 T cells in Susac syndrome. The RNA input was roughly 0.45 to 1 ug, and it was reverse transcribed with random hexamers. TCRdb used MiXCR to reprocess the immunoSEQ multiplex PCR reads, holding one entry per CDR3 protein. The sample records some 260,000 distinct CDR3 sequences, 80% to 90% being singletons. The material sequenced was CD8+ T cells from PBMCs. The receptors were sampled from a human donor with multiple sclerosis.

The CDR3 protein is CASSPRGAGLAKNIQYF. CDR3 bases: TGTGCCAGCAGTCCCAGAGGCGCAGGTTTAGCCAAAAACATTCAGTACTTC. This chain uses TRBV28 with TRBJ2-4; D is unclear. Germline V gene sequence: CDR1 MDHEN, CDR2 SYDVKM. CDR3 length equals 17 residues. The V end lost 5 bases, the J end lost 0 bases, and 17 bases lay between the germline ends.

The chain employs TRBV7-6 and TRBJ2-1; 10 positions agree with TRBD2. J lost 0 bases, V lost 5 bases, and 10 bases had no gene match. Germline assignment: CDR1 SGHVS and CDR2 FNYEAQ. The CDR3 is 18 residues long. As DNA, the CDR3 is TGTGCCAGCAGCCACTCCGTAGCGGGAGGAAGCTCCTACAATGAGCAGTTCTTC. It yields the protein CASSHSVAGGSSYNEQFF.

The chain joins TRBV3-1 to TRBJ2-3; the match to TRBD2 covers 11 bases. There are 19 residues in the CDR3. Germline V gene sequence: CDR1 LGHDT, CDR2 YNNKEL (reference sequence). The V gene end was trimmed by 0 bases and the J gene end by 0 bases; junction bases not matched to a gene: 8. CDR3 loop: CASSQEPGTSGTSTDTQYF. The CDR3 coding sequence is TGTGCCAGCAGCCAAGAGCCGGGGACTAGCGGAACGAGCACAGATACGCAGTATTTT.

The rearrangement uses TRBV6-5 and TRBJ2-7; the D gene is possibly TRBD2 (5 bases). Trimming removed 0 bases from V and 2 bases from J, with 14 bases in between. Germline V gene sequence: CDR1 MNHEY, CDR2 SVGAGI. The CDR3 spans 16 residues. The CDR3 is CASSYSVGAVTYEQYF. The CDR3 DNA follows: TGTGCCAGCAGTTACTCGGTAGGAGCGGTAACCTACGAGCAGTACTTC.

V and J are TRBV9 and TRBJ2-3; TRBD2 matches 8 bases. Germline V gives CDR1 SGDLS, CDR2 YYNGEE. V dropped 4 bases and J dropped 2; count of bases not matched to a gene: 6. The CDR3 runs 15 residues. The CDR3 sequence: CASSTTSGLTDTQYF. The DNA for the CDR3 is TGTGCCAGCAGCACAACTAGCGGACTCACAGATACGCAGTATTTT.

The chain employs TRBV27 and TRBJ2-1; 9 positions agree with TRBD1. In germline, CDR1 is MNHEY, CDR2 SMNVEV (reference sequence). This CDR3 has 16 amino acids. The V and J ends lost 3 bases and 6 bases, in that order; junction bases with no gene match: 9. In DNA form, the CDR3 reads TGTGCCAGCAGTTTCCCCGGGACAGGGCGTTTCAATGAGCAGTTCTTC. It is translated as CASSFPGTGRFNEQFF.

Notes on this clonotype: Sequence at one end of the junction differs from germline and may be a read error. The chain carries TRBV2 and TRBJ2-1, with D possibly matching TRBD2 (5 bases). The CDR3 is 16 residues long. Germline CDR1 and CDR2: SNHLY and FYNNEI. Here the CDR3 reads CASCESAGGSYNEQFF. CDR3 DNA: TGTGCCAGCTGTGAATCAGCCGGCGGGTCCTACAATGAGCAGTTCTTC.

The chain is built from TRBV5-5 and TRBJ1-6; D might be TRBD1 (5 bases). Trimming stripped 1 base from V and 7 bases from J, with 18 bases between. Germline lookup yields CDR1 SGHKS and CDR2 YYEKEE (reference sequence). The CDR3 totals 17 residues. The CDR3 loop is CASSLPSGGGVNSPLHF. In DNA, the CDR3 is TGTGCCAGCAGCTTGCCCAGTGGGGGAGGGGTAAATTCACCCCTCCACTTT.

This clonotype was detected once. This rearrangement joins TRBV27 to TRBJ2-7; TRBD1 matches 8 bases. In germline, CDR1 is MNHEY, CDR2 SMNVEV (reference sequence). After removal of 6 bases from V and 2 bases from J, the junction contained 3 bases not matched to a gene. The CDR3 sequence is 13 residues long. The CDR3 nucleotides are TGTGCCAGCAGGGGACAGGCTACCTACGAGCAGTACTTC. This translates into CASRGQATYEQYF.

The V call is TRBV27, the J call TRBJ2-5, with a tentative D call TRBD2 (6 bases). V lost 3 bases to trimming and J lost 5 bases, with 16 bases between them. Germline assignment: CDR1 MNHEY and CDR2 SMNVEV (reference sequence). The CDR3 runs 15 residues. CDR3 in DNA: TGTGCCAGCAGTTTGTTTCCGGGAGTGGCGGAGACCCAGTACTTC. Encoded protein: CASSLFPGVAETQYF.

CDR3 DNA: TGTGCCAGCAGCGTAGAGGGCAGCGGGAGTTTCACAGATACGCAGTATTTT. This encodes CASSVEGSGSFTDTQYF. The chain is built from TRBV9 and TRBJ2-3; 8 bases map to TRBD2. Germline V CDR1 and CDR2: SGDLS, YYNGEE. This CDR3 spans 17 amino acids. V lost 0 bases and J lost 2; bases outside the gene matches: 8.

The genes are TRBV7-9 and TRBJ2-3, with 9 bases that match TRBD2. With V trimmed by 5 bases and J by 5 bases, 14 bases remained unmatched. CDR1 and CDR2 from the germline V gene are SEHNR and FQNEAQ (reference sequence). The CDR3 spans 17 residues. CDR3 DNA sequence: TGTGCCAGCAGCGCAGAGGGGTTAGCGGGAGCTGGAGATACGCAGTATTTT. It encodes CASSAEGLAGAGDTQYF.

This clonotype came up a few times. V is TRBV7-9 and J is TRBJ1-5; a possible D gene is TRBD1 (6 bases). From germline, CDR1 is SEHNR and CDR2 FQNEAQ (reference sequence). The CDR3 sequence is 12 residues long. Trimming cost V 5 bases and J 7 bases, with 9 bases left between them. The CDR3 loop reads CASSPGAQPQHF. DNA for the CDR3: TGTGCCAGCAGCCCGGGGGCACAGCCCCAGCATTTT.

This clonotype has just a few counts. The chain couples TRBV27 to TRBJ2-2; tentative D call: TRBD1 (5 bases). CDR3 length: 15 amino acids. Germline values: CDR1 MNHEY, CDR2 SMNVEV (reference sequence). Trimming removed 2 bases at V and 0 bases at J, with 7 bases between. The CDR3 reads CASSLLQANTGELFF. The CDR3 coding sequence is TGTGCCAGCAGTTTACTACAGGCGAACACCGGGGAGCTGTTTTTT.

The V call is TRBV19, the J call TRBJ2-7, with D perhaps TRBD2 (6 bases). Germline lookup yields CDR1 LNHDA and CDR2 SQIVND (reference sequence). This CDR3 is 13 amino acids long. V lost 3 bases to trimming and J lost 1 base, with 7 bases between them. This CDR3 reads CASSMGLSYEQYF. The DNA for the CDR3 is TGTGCCAGTAGTATGGGACTTTCCTACGAGCAGTACTTC. The entire variable domain, with the rest obtained from reference TRBV19 and TRBJ2-7, is as follows: DGGITQSPKYLFRKEGQNVTLSCEQNLNHDAMYWYRQDPGQGLRLIYYSQIVNDFQKGDIAEGYSVSREKKESFPLTVTSAQKNPTAFYLCASSMGLSYEQYFGPGTRLTVT.

J is TRBJ1-1 and V is TRBV7-3; TRBD1 might be the D (5 bases). The CDR3 loop spans 15 amino acids. The germline V gene has CDR1 SGHTA and CDR2 FQGTGA. V was clipped by 5 bases and J by 3 bases, with 16 bases between them. CDR3 DNA sequence: TGTGCCAGCAGCAACCCCGACAGCGGGGACACTGAAGCTTTCTTT. Translated: CASSNPDSGDTEAFF.

The chain uses TRBV27 and TRBJ1-1; a possible D gene is TRBD1 (5 bases). This CDR3 region has 14 residues. Germline-derived CDR1 and CDR2 are MNHEY and SMNVEV (reference sequence). V lost 2 bases and J lost 8, with 15 bases in between. CDR3 coding DNA: TGTGCCAGCAGTTTAACCGCCGGGGGTCAAGAAGCTTTCTTT. Amino acids: CASSLTAGGQEAFF.

The chain employs TRBV27 and TRBJ2-1; D is uncertain. The CDR3 spans 14 residues. V was clipped by 1 base and J by 4 bases, with 8 bases between them. Germline V lookup: CDR1 MNHEY, CDR2 SMNVEV (reference sequence). The CDR3: CASSLFDGYNEQFF. CDR3 DNA sequence: TGTGCCAGCAGTTTATTCGACGGGTACAATGAGCAGTTCTTC.

This chain connects TRBV9 to TRBJ1-5, with D tentatively TRBD1 (6 bases). Trimming cost V 3 bases and J 5 bases, with 15 bases left between them. Germline V CDR1 and CDR2: SGDLS, YYNGEE. The CDR3 spans 15 residues. This CDR3 reads CASSASGTSDQPQHF. In DNA, the CDR3 is TGTGCCAGCAGCGCCTCCGGGACATCCGATCAGCCCCAGCATTTT.

The chain employs TRBV19 and TRBJ2-7; 11 nucleotides match TRBD2. The CDR3 runs to 15 residues. V shed 6 bases, J shed 0 bases, and the junction held 4 bases outside the gene matches. Germline V gene lookup returns CDR1 LNHDA and CDR2 SQIVND (reference sequence). CDR3 protein: CASSVAGGSSYEQYF. CDR3 bases: TGTGCCAGTAGCGTAGCGGGAGGGAGCTCCTACGAGCAGTACTTC.

V gene TRBV12-3 or TRBV12-4 combines with J gene TRBJ2-3; D is undetermined. CDR3 length: 14 residues. Trimming pared 4 bases from V and 0 bases from J, leaving 8 bases between. CDR3 sequence: CASSSRASTDTQYF. CDR3 bases: TGTGCCAGCAGTTCTCGTGCTAGCACAGATACGCAGTATTTT.

V usage is TRBV6-1 and J usage is TRBJ1-4; D unresolved. CDR1 MNHNS and CDR2 SASEGT come from the germline V gene. There are 16 residues in the CDR3. With 10 bases removed from V and 0 bases from J, the gap between germline ends came to 18 bases. The CDR3 DNA reads TGTGCCATCTCAAAGCTCCGGGCCGCAACTAATGAAAAACTGTTTTTT. It specifies CAISKLRAATNEKLFF.

The genes are TRBV20-1 and TRBJ2-6; 7 nucleotides line up with TRBD1. Losses at the gene ends were 5 bases for V and 2 bases for J; bases not matched to a gene: 6. CDR3 length: 15 amino acids. In germline, CDR1 is DFQATT, CDR2 SNEGSKA (reference sequence). The CDR3 loop is CSAEPDRAGANVLTF. The CDR3 region has the DNA TGCAGTGCTGAGCCAGACAGGGCTGGGGCCAACGTCCTGACTTTC.

The DNA for the CDR3 is TGTGCCAGCAGCTTTTTATCCGGACCAATAGGCGAGTCCGCCGGGGAGCTGTTTTTT. It codes for CASSFLSGPIGESAGELFF. The chain carries TRBV7-9 and TRBJ2-2; unclear D gene. Germline V gives CDR1 SEHNR, CDR2 FQNEAQ (reference sequence). Deletions cut 3 bases from V and 6 bases from J, with 26 bases between. This CDR3 region has 19 residues.

The chain employs TRBV5-4 and TRBJ1-1; D is undetermined. V lost 3 bases and J lost 3, with 12 bases in between. Germline V gene data show CDR1 as SGHNT and CDR2 as YYREEE (reference sequence). This CDR3 has 14 amino acids. CDR3 protein: CASSSDWAYTEAFF. CDR3 bases: TGTGCCAGCAGCTCGGACTGGGCGTACACTGAAGCTTTCTTT.

V is TRBV10-2 and J is TRBJ2-2; 8 nucleotides align to TRBD2. CDR1 and CDR2 (germline): WSHSY, SAAADI. V lost 2 bases and J lost 1; bases outside the gene matches: 12. The CDR3 runs 19 residues. The CDR3 DNA follows: TGCGCCAGCAGTGAGGCTAGCGGGTTATCCCTCGGGAACACCGGGGAGCTGTTTTTT. This translates into CASSEASGLSLGNTGELFF.

The chain links TRBV27 to TRBJ2-1; D gene ambiguous. In germline, CDR1 is MNHEY, CDR2 SMNVEV (reference sequence). There are 15 residues in the CDR3. Trimming left V 2 bases short and J 5 bases short, with 13 bases between. The CDR3 sequence: CASSLTGLLDNEQFF. CDR3 bases: TGTGCCAGCAGTTTAACTGGGCTCCTTGACAATGAGCAGTTCTTC.

This clonotype showed up just once. The V gene is TRBV25-1, the J gene TRBJ1-1; D call uncertain. Trimming cost V 1 base and J 2 bases, with 11 bases left between them. This CDR3 has 15 residues. Germline V lookup: CDR1 MGHDK, CDR2 SYGVNS. The CDR3 nucleotides are TGTGCCAGCAGTGAATCTGGGAAGGGAAACACTGAAGCTTTCTTT. Translated, it gives CASSESGKGNTEAFF.

The chain carries TRBV7-9 and TRBJ2-7; weak D call: TRBD1 (5 bases). The CDR3 consists of 14 residues. Germline-derived CDR1 and CDR2 are SEHNR and FQNEAQ (reference sequence). Trimming removed 7 bases from V and 5 bases from J, with 18 bases in between. CDR3 sequence reads: CASNFDSNMDEQYF. The CDR3 nucleotides read TGTGCCAGCAACTTCGACAGTAACATGGACGAGCAGTACTTC.

This clonotype has more than one count but fewer than ten. The chain recombines TRBV12-3 or TRBV12-4 with TRBJ2-5; D tentatively fits TRBD1 or TRBD2 (5 bases each). Trimming took off 7 bases at V and 11 bases at J, with 20 bases between the two ends. The CDR3 covers 13 residues. This CDR3 reads CASKGIGGDRQYF. The CDR3 coding sequence is TGTGCCAGCAAAGGAATTGGGGGAGACCGGCAGTACTTC.